This TCR beta chain was captured in a study of T cells in Graves' hyperthyroidism and ophthalmopathy. TCR beta CDR3 region amplification was performed from RNA transcripts. HTBI primers were the set used in a first-round RT-PCR of the TCR CDR3. In TCRdb, the multiplex PCR reads were re-called with MiXCR into one record per CDR3 protein. The profile covers 92,000 or so distinct CDR3 sequences, with over 50% appearing a single time and around 27% taken by the ten largest. Trimming shortened V by 3 bases and J by 7 bases, and 16 bases separated the two germline ends. Germline CDR1 and CDR2: SNHLY and FYNNEI. The CDR3 runs to 16 residues.

The sequencing input was blood. The clonotype comes from a woman between 35 and 50 years old with Graves' hyperthyroidism. This sequence joins TRBV2 and TRBJ1-6; D might be TRBD1 (5 bases). The CDR3 region has the DNA TGTGCCAGCAGTGATGCTGGGGCGTCAGGGAATTCACCCCTCCACTTT. It yields the protein CASSDAGASGNSPLHF. Full variable domain (outside the CDR3, taken from reference TRBV2 and TRBJ1-6): EPEVTQTPSHQVTQMGQEVILRCVPISNHLYFYWYRQILGQKVEFLVSFYNNEISEKSEIFDDQFSVERPDGSNFTLKIRSTKLEDSAMYFCASSDAGASGNSPLHFGNGTRLTVT.